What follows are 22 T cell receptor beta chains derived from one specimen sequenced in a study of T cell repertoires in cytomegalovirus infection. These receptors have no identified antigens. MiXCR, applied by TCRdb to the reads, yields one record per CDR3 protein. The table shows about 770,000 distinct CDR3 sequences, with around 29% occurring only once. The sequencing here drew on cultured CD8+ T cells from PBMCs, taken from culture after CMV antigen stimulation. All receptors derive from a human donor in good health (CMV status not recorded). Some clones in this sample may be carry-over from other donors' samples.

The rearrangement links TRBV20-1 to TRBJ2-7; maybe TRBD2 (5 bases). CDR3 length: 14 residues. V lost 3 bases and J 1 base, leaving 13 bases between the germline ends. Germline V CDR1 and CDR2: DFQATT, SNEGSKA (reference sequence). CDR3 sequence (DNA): TGCAGTGCTAGGAGCCGGACGGGATCCTACGAGCAGTACTTC. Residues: CSARSRTGSYEQYF.

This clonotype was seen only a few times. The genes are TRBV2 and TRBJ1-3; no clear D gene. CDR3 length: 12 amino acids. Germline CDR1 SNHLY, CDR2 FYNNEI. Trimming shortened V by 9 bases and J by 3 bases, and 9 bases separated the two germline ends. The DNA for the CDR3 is TGTGCCAGTTGGAGCCTTGGAAACACCATATATTTT. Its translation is CASWSLGNTIYF.

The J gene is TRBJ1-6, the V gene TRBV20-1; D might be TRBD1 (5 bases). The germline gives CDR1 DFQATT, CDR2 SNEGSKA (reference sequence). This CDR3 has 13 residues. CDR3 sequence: CRALGVSGSPLHF. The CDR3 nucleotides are TGCAGGGCCCTAGGGGTAAGCGGTTCACCCCTCCACTTT.

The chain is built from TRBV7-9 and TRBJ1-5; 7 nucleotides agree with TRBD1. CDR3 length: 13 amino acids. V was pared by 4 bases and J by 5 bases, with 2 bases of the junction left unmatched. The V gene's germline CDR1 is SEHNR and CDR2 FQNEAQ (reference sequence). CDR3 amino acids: CASSYQGDQPQHF. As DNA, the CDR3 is TGTGCCAGCAGCTACCAGGGGGATCAGCCCCAGCATTTT.

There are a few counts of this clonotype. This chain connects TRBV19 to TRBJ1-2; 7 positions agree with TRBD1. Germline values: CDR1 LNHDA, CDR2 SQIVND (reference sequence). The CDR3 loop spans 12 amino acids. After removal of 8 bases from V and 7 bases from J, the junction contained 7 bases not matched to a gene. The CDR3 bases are TGTGCCAGTTTGACAGGGTCGGGTGGCTACACCTTC. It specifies CASLTGSGGYTF. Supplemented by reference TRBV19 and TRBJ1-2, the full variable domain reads DGGITQSPKYLFRKEGQNVTLSCEQNLNHDAMYWYRQDPGQGLRLIYYSQIVNDFQKGDIAEGYSVSREKKESFPLTVTSAQKNPTAFYLCASLTGSGGYTFGSGTRLTVV.

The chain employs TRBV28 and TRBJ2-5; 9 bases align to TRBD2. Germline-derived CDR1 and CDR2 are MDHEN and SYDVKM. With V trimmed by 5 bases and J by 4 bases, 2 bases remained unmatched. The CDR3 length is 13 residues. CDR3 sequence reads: CASSNSGGETQYF. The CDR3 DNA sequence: TGTGCCAGCAGTAATAGCGGGGGAGAGACCCAGTACTTC.

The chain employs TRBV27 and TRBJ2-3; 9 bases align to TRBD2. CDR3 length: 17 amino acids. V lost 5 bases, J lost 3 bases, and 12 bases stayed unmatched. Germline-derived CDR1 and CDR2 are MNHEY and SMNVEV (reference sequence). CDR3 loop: CASSTPPGTSLTDTQYF. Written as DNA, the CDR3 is TGTGCCAGCAGTACCCCCCCCGGGACTAGCTTAACAGATACGCAGTATTTT.

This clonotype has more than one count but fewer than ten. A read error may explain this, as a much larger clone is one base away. In DNA form, the CDR3 reads TGTGCCAGCAGCTCCGAAGGGACCCAGTACTTC. The encoded protein is CASSSEGTQYF. The gene calls are TRBV7-9 and TRBJ2-5; D call uncertain. Trimming left V 4 bases short and J 7 bases short, with 7 bases between. The length of the CDR3 is 11 residues. Germline CDR1 reads SEHNR; CDR2 reads FQNEAQ (reference sequence).

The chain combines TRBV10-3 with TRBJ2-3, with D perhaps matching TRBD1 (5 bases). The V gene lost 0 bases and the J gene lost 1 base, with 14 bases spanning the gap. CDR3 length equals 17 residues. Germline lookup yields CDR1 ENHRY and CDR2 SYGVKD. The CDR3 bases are TGTGCCATCAGTGAGTCGACAGTTCTTGAGGGCACAGATACGCAGTATTTT. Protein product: CAISESTVLEGTDTQYF.

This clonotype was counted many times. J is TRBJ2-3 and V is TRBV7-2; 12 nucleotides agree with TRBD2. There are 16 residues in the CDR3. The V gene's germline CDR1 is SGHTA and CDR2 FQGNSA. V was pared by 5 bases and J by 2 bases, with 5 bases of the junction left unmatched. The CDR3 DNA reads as TGTGCCAGCAGCCTCACTAGCGGGGGGTTCACAGATACGCAGTATTTT. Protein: CASSLTSGGFTDTQYF.

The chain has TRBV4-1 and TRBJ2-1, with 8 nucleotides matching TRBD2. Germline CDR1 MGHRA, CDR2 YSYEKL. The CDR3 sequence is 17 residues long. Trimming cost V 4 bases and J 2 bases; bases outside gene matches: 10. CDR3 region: CASSLLGAGAPYNEQFF. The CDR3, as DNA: TGCGCCAGCAGCCTTCTTGGAGCGGGGGCTCCCTACAATGAGCAGTTCTTC.

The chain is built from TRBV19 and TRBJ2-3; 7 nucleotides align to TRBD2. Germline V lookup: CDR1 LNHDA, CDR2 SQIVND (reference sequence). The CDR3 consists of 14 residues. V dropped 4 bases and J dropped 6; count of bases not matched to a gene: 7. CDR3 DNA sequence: TGTGCCAGTAGTACCAAAGGACTAGGCGATACGCAGTATTTT. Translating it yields CASSTKGLGDTQYF.

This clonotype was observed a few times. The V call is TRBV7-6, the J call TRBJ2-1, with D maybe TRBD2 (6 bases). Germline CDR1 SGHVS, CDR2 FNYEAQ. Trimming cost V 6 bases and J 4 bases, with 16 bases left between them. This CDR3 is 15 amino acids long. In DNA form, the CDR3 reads TGTGCCAGCAGTCCAATCCCGGGGGAGTACAATGAGCAGTTCTTC. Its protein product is CASSPIPGEYNEQFF.

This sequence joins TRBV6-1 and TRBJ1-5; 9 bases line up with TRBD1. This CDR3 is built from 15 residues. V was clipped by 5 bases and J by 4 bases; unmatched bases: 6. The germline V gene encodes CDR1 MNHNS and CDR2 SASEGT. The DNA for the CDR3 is TGTGCCAGCAGTTTACAGGGGGCACCGAATCAGCCCCAGCATTTT. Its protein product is CASSLQGAPNQPQHF.

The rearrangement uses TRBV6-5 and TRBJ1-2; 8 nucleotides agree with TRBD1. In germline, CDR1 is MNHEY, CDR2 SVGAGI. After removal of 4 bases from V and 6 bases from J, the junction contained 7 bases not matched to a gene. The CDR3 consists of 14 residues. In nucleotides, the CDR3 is TGTGCCAGCAGTTCATCAGGGGGCGCCGATGGCTACACCTTC. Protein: CASSSSGGADGYTF.

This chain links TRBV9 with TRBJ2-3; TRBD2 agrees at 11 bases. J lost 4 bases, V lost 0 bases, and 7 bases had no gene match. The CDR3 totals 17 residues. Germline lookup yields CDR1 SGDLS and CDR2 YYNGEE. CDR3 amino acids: CASSVGSMGLAADTQYF. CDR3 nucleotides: TGTGCCAGCAGCGTAGGATCTATGGGACTAGCGGCAGATACGCAGTATTTT.

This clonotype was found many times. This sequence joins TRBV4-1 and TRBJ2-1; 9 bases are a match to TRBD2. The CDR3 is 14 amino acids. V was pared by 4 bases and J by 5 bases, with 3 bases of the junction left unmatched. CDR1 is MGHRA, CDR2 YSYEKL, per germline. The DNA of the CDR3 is TGCGCCAGCAGCCGTAGCGGGGGAAACAATGAGCAGTTCTTC. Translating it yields CASSRSGGNNEQFF.

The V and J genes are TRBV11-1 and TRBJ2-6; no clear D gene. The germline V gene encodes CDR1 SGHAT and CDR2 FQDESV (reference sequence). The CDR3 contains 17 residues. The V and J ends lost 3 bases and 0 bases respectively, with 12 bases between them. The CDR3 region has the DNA TGTGCCAGCAGCTTTCAGATCTTTCCCTCTGGGGCCAACGTCCTGACTTTC. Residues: CASSFQIFPSGANVLTF.

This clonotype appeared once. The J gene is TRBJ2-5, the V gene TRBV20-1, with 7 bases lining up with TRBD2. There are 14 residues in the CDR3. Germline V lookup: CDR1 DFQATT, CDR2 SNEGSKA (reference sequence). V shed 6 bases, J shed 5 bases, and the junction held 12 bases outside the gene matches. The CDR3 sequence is CSASSGPLLETQYF. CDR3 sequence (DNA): TGCAGTGCAAGTAGCGGGCCCCTATTGGAGACCCAGTACTTC.

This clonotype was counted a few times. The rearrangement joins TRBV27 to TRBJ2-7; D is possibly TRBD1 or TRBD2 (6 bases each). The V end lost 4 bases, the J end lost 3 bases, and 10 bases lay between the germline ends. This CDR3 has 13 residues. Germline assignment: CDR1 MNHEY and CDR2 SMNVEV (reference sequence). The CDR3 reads CASSWGAYYEQYF. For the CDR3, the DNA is TGTGCCAGCAGTTGGGGGGCCTACTACGAGCAGTACTTC.

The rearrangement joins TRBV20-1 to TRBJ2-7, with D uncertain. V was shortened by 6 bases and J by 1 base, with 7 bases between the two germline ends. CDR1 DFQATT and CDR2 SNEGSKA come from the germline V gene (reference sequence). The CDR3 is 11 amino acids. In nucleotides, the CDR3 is TGCAGTGCCCCCAGATCCTACGAGCAGTACTTC. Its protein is CSAPRSYEQYF.

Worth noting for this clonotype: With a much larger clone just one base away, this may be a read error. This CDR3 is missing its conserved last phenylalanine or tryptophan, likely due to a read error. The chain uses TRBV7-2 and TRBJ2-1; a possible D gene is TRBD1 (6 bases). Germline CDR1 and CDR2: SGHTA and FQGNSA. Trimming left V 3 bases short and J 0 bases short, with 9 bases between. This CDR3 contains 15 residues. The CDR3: CASSFRGNSYNEQFS. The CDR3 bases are TGTGCCAGCAGCTTCAGGGGTAACTCCTACAATGAGCAGTTCTCC.